These 32 T cell receptor beta chains were all obtained from the same sample, sequenced in a study of CD8 T cells in Susac syndrome. Roughly 0.45 to 1 ug RNA was reverse transcribed with random hexamers. TCRdb re-called the immunoSEQ multiplex PCR reads with MiXCR, one entry per CDR3 protein. The table lists around 170,000 distinct CDR3 sequences, nearly 97% of them singletons. Input material: CD4+ T cells from PBMCs. The source of these receptors is a human donor with Susac syndrome.

The chain couples TRBV19 to TRBJ2-7; D may correspond to TRBD1 or TRBD2 (5 bases each). The V end was cut by 1 base, the J end by 3 bases, with 13 bases between. This CDR3 comprises 15 residues. Germline V CDR1 and CDR2: LNHDA, SQIVND (reference sequence). CDR3 amino acids: CASSIGGTDHYEQYF. CDR3 DNA: TGTGCCAGTAGTATAGGGGGGACGGACCACTACGAGCAGTACTTC. The whole variable domain, filled in from reference TRBV19 and TRBJ2-7, reads DGGITQSPKYLFRKEGQNVTLSCEQNLNHDAMYWYRQDPGQGLRLIYYSQIVNDFQKGDIAEGYSVSREKKESFPLTVTSAQKNPTAFYLCASSIGGTDHYEQYFGPGTRLTVT.

This chain connects TRBV27 to TRBJ2-3; TRBD1 matches 7 bases. Germline V gene data show CDR1 as MNHEY and CDR2 as SMNVEV (reference sequence). Germline trimming cut 6 bases from V and 6 bases from J; bases unmatched to any gene: 15. CDR3 length: 16 residues. CDR3 loop: CASSLLGTGVKDTQYF. In nucleotides, the CDR3 is TGTGCCAGCAGCTTACTGGGAACAGGGGTTAAGGATACGCAGTATTTT.

The chain recombines TRBV29-1 with TRBJ1-5; TRBD1 matches at 10 bases. This CDR3 region has 14 residues. Germline V lookup: CDR1 SQVTM, CDR2 ANQGSEA. The ends lost 7 bases at V and 7 bases at J; junction bases unmatched: 10. CDR3 DNA: TGCAGCGCCCCGAGGGACAGGGGATCCCAGCCCCAGCATTTT. Translated: CSAPRDRGSQPQHF. The full variable domain, with the rest looked up from reference TRBV29-1 and TRBJ1-5, is SAVISQKPSRDICQRGTSLTIQCQVDSQVTMMFWYRQQPGQSLTLIATANQGSEATYESGFVIDKFPISRPNLTFSTLTVSNMSPEDSSIYLCSAPRDRGSQPQHFGDGTRLSIL.

The sample holds one count of this clonotype. The genes are TRBV30 and TRBJ2-7; 7 bases are shared with TRBD1. Germline lookup yields CDR1 GTSNPN and CDR2 SVGIG (reference sequence). The CDR3 contains 13 residues. The V and J ends lost 2 bases and 7 bases, in that order; junction bases with no gene match: 8. As DNA, the CDR3 is TGTGCCTGGAGTTCCACAGGGGTGTGGGAGCAGTACTTC. It codes for CAWSSTGVWEQYF.

This chain connects TRBV28 to TRBJ1-2; D gene unclear. The CDR3 has 15 residues. Deletions cut 3 bases from V and 5 bases from J, with 16 bases between. Germline V CDR1 and CDR2: MDHEN, SYDVKM. The CDR3 region has the DNA TGTGCCAGCAGTTTGCACGGGAGACCACTATATGGCTACACCTTC. Translation: CASSLHGRPLYGYTF.

The V gene is TRBV9, the J gene TRBJ2-3; maybe TRBD2 (6 bases). The CDR3 has 15 residues. V lost 4 bases and J 4 bases, leaving 16 bases between the germline ends. Germline V gene sequence: CDR1 SGDLS, CDR2 YYNGEE. Here the CDR3 DNA reads TGTGCCAGCAGCTTCTCTGGGTCGGGAGCAGATACGCAGTATTTT. It encodes CASSFSGSGADTQYF.

The gene calls are TRBV18 and TRBJ1-4; the D is unclear. V was clipped by 2 bases and J by 8 bases, with 9 bases between them. CDR3 length: 13 residues. The germline CDR1 and CDR2 sequences are KGHSH and LQKENI. The CDR3 DNA is TGTGCCAGCTCACCAGGGTTAGGAGAAAAACTGTTTTTT. Its protein product is CASSPGLGEKLFF.

The CDR3 protein is CASSPPWDEQFF. Written as DNA, the CDR3 is TGTGCCAGCAGCCCGCCTTGGGATGAGCAGTTCTTC. This chain connects TRBV3-1 to TRBJ2-1; D ambiguous. CDR1 and CDR2 (germline): LGHDT, YNNKEL (reference sequence). The CDR3 is 12 amino acids. Trimming removed 4 bases at V and 8 bases at J, with 9 bases between.

This chain links TRBV2 with TRBJ2-6; TRBD2 matches 12 bases. V dropped 5 bases and J dropped 4; count of bases not matched to a gene: 12. The CDR3 totals 19 residues. Germline-derived CDR1 and CDR2 are SNHLY and FYNNEI. The CDR3: CASSPLNLAGGSGANVLTF. CDR3 DNA: TGTGCCAGCAGTCCCCTTAACCTAGCGGGGGGGTCGGGGGCCAACGTCCTGACTTTC.

The rearrangement joins TRBV6-5 to TRBJ2-7; possible D gene TRBD2, 6 bases. The germline V and J ends were trimmed by 6 bases and 7 bases, with 13 bases remaining between them. CDR1 is MNHEY and CDR2 is SVGAGI in the germline V gene. This CDR3 comprises 12 residues. The CDR3 spells CASRTLGREQYF. CDR3 sequence (DNA): TGTGCCAGCAGAACCTTGGGGAGGGAGCAGTACTTC.

This clonotype was picked up a small number of times. V is TRBV5-1 and J is TRBJ1-5; D not resolved. The V gene lost 4 bases and the J gene lost 2 bases, with 7 bases spanning the gap. There are 13 residues in the CDR3. CDR1 is SGHRS and CDR2 is YFSETQ in the germline V gene. The CDR3 protein is CASSPGGNQPQHF. The CDR3 DNA reads TGCGCCAGCAGCCCCGGGGGCAATCAGCCCCAGCATTTT. Full variable domain (remainder filled in from reference TRBV5-1 and TRBJ1-5): KAGVTQTPRYLIKTRGQQVTLSCSPISGHRSVSWYQQTPGQGLQFLFEYFSETQRNKGNFPGRFSGRQFSNSRSEMNVSTLELGDSALYLCASSPGGNQPQHFGDGTRLSIL.

This clonotype was recorded once. The genes are TRBV5-1 and TRBJ1-2; TRBD1 is a possible D gene (6 bases). There are 13 residues in the CDR3. Germline assignment: CDR1 SGHRS and CDR2 YFSETQ. The V end was cut by 5 bases, the J end by 3 bases, with 11 bases between. The CDR3 coding sequence is TGCGCCAGCAGAAGACAGGACCACTATGGCTACACCTTC. It translates to CASRRQDHYGYTF.

The V call is TRBV7-9, the J call TRBJ1-1; 11 bases map to TRBD1. CDR1 SEHNR and CDR2 FQNEAQ come from the germline V gene (reference sequence). This CDR3 comprises 15 residues. After removal of 5 bases from V and 5 bases from J, the junction contained 7 bases not matched to a gene. The CDR3 nucleotides are TGTGCCAGCAGCCTGTCCGGGACAGGGGGAACTGAAGCTTTCTTT. This codes for CASSLSGTGGTEAFF.

This CDR3 is CAISEFPPGQGTYEQYF. DNA for the CDR3: TGTGCCATCAGTGAGTTCCCTCCGGGACAGGGCACCTACGAGCAGTACTTC. The chain joins TRBV10-3 to TRBJ2-7, with 9 positions matching TRBD1. Germline lookup yields CDR1 ENHRY and CDR2 SYGVKD. V trimming: 1 base; J trimming: 2 bases; junction bases outside the gene matches: 9. The CDR3 runs to 17 residues.

The DNA for the CDR3 is TGTGCCAGCAGTTACTCTGAGGCTAACTATGGCTACACCTTC. Translating it yields CASSYSEANYGYTF. This chain joins TRBV6-6 and TRBJ1-2; D not resolved. Germline CDR1 and CDR2: MNHNY and SVGAGI (reference sequence). Trimming pared 0 bases from V and 0 bases from J, leaving 5 bases between. CDR3 length: 14 amino acids.

The chain uses TRBV7-9 and TRBJ1-2; D is uncertain. Per germline, CDR1 SEHNR and CDR2 FQNEAQ (reference sequence). Trimming shortened V by 2 bases and J by 8 bases, and 15 bases separated the two germline ends. This CDR3 comprises 14 residues. The CDR3 DNA is TGTGCCAGCAGCTTAAGCGATTTCATAGGCGGCTACACCTTC. Protein: CASSLSDFIGGYTF. Filled out from reference TRBV7-9 and TRBJ1-2, the complete variable domain reads DTGVSQNPRHKITKRGQNVTFRCDPISEHNRLYWYRQTLGQGPEFLTYFQNEAQLEKSRLLSDRFSAERPKGSFSTLEIQRTEQGDSAMYLCASSLSDFIGGYTFGSGTRLTVV.

The gene calls are TRBV12-3 or TRBV12-4 and TRBJ2-1; 15 positions match TRBD2. This CDR3 spans 18 amino acids. Trimming cost V 6 bases and J 3 bases; bases outside gene matches: 9. CDR3 sequence: CASSFRGLAGGFYNEQFF. In DNA form, the CDR3 reads TGTGCCAGCAGCTTCAGAGGACTAGCGGGGGGGTTCTACAATGAGCAGTTCTTC.

This clonotype was detected a few times. The chain combines TRBV7-9 with TRBJ2-5; D possibly corresponds to TRBD1 (5 bases). The CDR3 consists of 12 residues. Trimming removed 6 bases from V and 2 bases from J, with 7 bases in between. From germline, CDR1 is SEHNR and CDR2 FQNEAQ (reference sequence). CDR3 in DNA: TGTGCCAGCAGTCAGGGTCAAGAGACCCAGTACTTC. Residues: CASSQGQETQYF.

The J gene is TRBJ1-1, the V gene TRBV25-1; D is possibly TRBD1 (6 bases). V shed 1 base and J shed 1 base, with 13 bases lying between them. Germline V lookup: CDR1 MGHDK, CDR2 SYGVNS. The CDR3 has 16 residues. The CDR3 region is CASSEWQGTRNTEAFF. CDR3 bases: TGTGCCAGCAGTGAATGGCAGGGGACTCGGAACACTGAAGCTTTCTTT.

The chain employs TRBV30 and TRBJ1-1; 9 positions match TRBD1. This CDR3 spans 14 amino acids. With 5 bases clipped from V and 2 bases from J, the junction kept 6 bases outside the gene matches. Germline CDR1 and CDR2: GTSNPN and SVGIG (reference sequence). The CDR3 nucleotides read TGTGCCTGGGGACAGGGGATTGGAAACACTGAAGCTTTCTTT. Translating it yields CAWGQGIGNTEAFF.

V gene TRBV6-5 combines with J gene TRBJ1-5; 10 bases match TRBD1. The CDR3 runs to 16 residues. Germline V gene lookup returns CDR1 MNHEY and CDR2 SVGAGI. V dropped 6 bases and J dropped 5; count of bases not matched to a gene: 10. The CDR3 nucleotides read TGTGCCAGCAGACACTCCGGGACAGGGGCAGATCAGCCCCAGCATTTT. Translated, it gives CASRHSGTGADQPQHF.

This chain connects TRBV3-1 to TRBJ2-5; TRBD1 matches 12 bases. With 0 bases clipped from V and 4 bases from J, the junction kept 6 bases outside the gene matches. There are 17 residues in the CDR3. Germline lookup yields CDR1 LGHDT and CDR2 YNNKEL (reference sequence). Here the CDR3 reads CASSQDMGQGAGETQYF. The CDR3 nucleotides are TGTGCCAGCAGCCAAGATATGGGACAGGGGGCGGGAGAGACCCAGTACTTC.

The chain has TRBV7-8 and TRBJ1-5; tentatively, D is TRBD1 (6 bases). Germline values: CDR1 SGHVS, CDR2 FQNEAQ. V was shortened by 4 bases and J by 3 bases, with 16 bases between the two germline ends. The CDR3 extends over 16 amino acids. The CDR3, as DNA: TGTGCCAGCAGCTCCTCCAAGGACAGTTACAATCAGCCCCAGCATTTT. Its translation: CASSSSKDSYNQPQHF.

The V and J genes are TRBV5-1 and TRBJ2-1; 12 nucleotides agree with TRBD2. V was pared by 6 bases and J by 7 bases, with 8 bases of the junction left unmatched. This CDR3 has 15 amino acids. Germline V gene lookup returns CDR1 SGHRS and CDR2 YFSETQ. Written as DNA, the CDR3 is TGCGCCAGCACTAGCGGGGGGGCCGGTGAGAATGAGCAGTTCTTC. This encodes CASTSGGAGENEQFF.

V and J are TRBV5-4 and TRBJ2-7; D possibly uses TRBD1 or TRBD2 (5 bases each). CDR1 and CDR2 from the germline V gene are SGHNT and YYREEE (reference sequence). CDR3 size: 14 residues. Trimming pared 4 bases from V and 4 bases from J, leaving 15 bases between. CDR3 sequence: CASSRAGTDYEQYF. The DNA of the CDR3 is TGTGCCAGCAGCCGGGCCGGGACGGATTACGAGCAGTACTTC.

The rearrangement joins TRBV7-6 to TRBJ1-5; 7 bases are a match to TRBD1. V gave up 1 base and J gave up 5 bases; unmatched junction bases: 11. Looked up from germline, CDR1 is SGHVS and CDR2 is FNYEAQ. The CDR3 has 17 amino acids. In DNA, the CDR3 is TGTGCCAGCAGCTTAGGGGTGCTAAGGGGGCCCCATCAGCCCCAGCATTTT. As protein: CASSLGVLRGPHQPQHF.

The rearrangement uses TRBV5-4 and TRBJ1-3; D is unresolved. V was cut by 0 bases and J by 4 bases, with 11 bases left in between. The CDR3 extends over 15 amino acids. CDR1 and CDR2 (germline): SGHNT, YYREEE (reference sequence). The CDR3 spells CASSLVASPGNTIYF. The CDR3 nucleotides read TGTGCCAGCAGCTTGGTGGCCTCGCCCGGAAACACCATATATTTT. Complete variable domain (other parts from reference TRBV5-4 and TRBJ1-3): ETGVTQSPTHLIKTRGQQVTLRCSSQSGHNTVSWYQQALGQGPQFIFQYYREEENGRGNFPPRFSGLQFPNYSSELNVNALELDDSALYLCASSLVASPGNTIYFGEGSWLTVV.

This clonotype occurred once. The chain combines TRBV12-3 or TRBV12-4 with TRBJ1-6; D possibly corresponds to TRBD1 (6 bases). This CDR3 spans 13 amino acids. The ends were cut back, 5 bases at V and 9 bases at J, with 11 bases in the middle. The CDR3 region is CASSRRTVSPLHF. DNA of the CDR3: TGTGCCAGCAGTCGCCGGACAGTTTCACCCCTCCACTTT.

The chain couples TRBV20-1 to TRBJ1-5; D unresolved. The CDR3 runs 12 residues. With 3 bases removed from V and 0 bases from J, the gap between germline ends came to 3 bases. CDR1 and CDR2 (germline): DFQATT, SNEGSKA (reference sequence). This CDR3 reads CSASRSNQPQHF. CDR3 nucleotides: TGCAGTGCTAGTCGTAGCAATCAGCCCCAGCATTTT.

The rearrangement links TRBV28 to TRBJ2-4; D is ambiguous. Germline assignment: CDR1 MDHEN and CDR2 SYDVKM. V dropped 3 bases and J dropped 0 bases, with 9 bases sitting between them. The CDR3 contains 15 residues. The CDR3 nucleotides are TGTGCCAGCAGTTTGAGCACTCTAGCCAAAAACATTCAGTACTTC. Amino acid sequence: CASSLSTLAKNIQYF.

The chain employs TRBV7-6 and TRBJ2-3, with 11 bases identical to TRBD2. The CDR3 runs 17 residues. Germline assignment: CDR1 SGHVS and CDR2 FNYEAQ. The V segment lost 5 bases and the J segment 4 bases; nucleotides outside the gene matches: 11. CDR3 nucleotide sequence: TGTGCCAGCAGCCGGACTGTAGCGGGGGGGTTGGCAGATACGCAGTATTTT. Translating gives CASSRTVAGGLADTQYF.

This chain links TRBV15 with TRBJ1-4; D is perhaps TRBD1 (6 bases). Per germline, CDR1 LNHNV and CDR2 YYDKDF (reference sequence). The CDR3 spans 15 residues. V was trimmed by 6 bases and J by 3 bases, leaving 14 bases between them. Written as DNA, the CDR3 is TGTGCCACCAGGGGTGGGGGCGCCTCTAATGAAAAACTGTTTTTT. As protein: CATRGGGASNEKLFF.